The T cell receptor (beta chain) described here comes from a study of cytomegalovirus exposure and HLA in healthy donors. General observations from the study: A later analysis found most CMV-associated TCR beta chains apparently HLA-restricted.

Comments on this clone: The target antigen is unknown.

PCR primers comprised 60 Vbeta and 13 Jbeta primers. Method: immunoSEQ multiplex PCR; TCRdb's copy keeps in-frame clones and lacks some. The sample has 120,000 or so clones, 75% to 90% seen once. The CDR3 runs to 16 residues. Germline CDR1 and CDR2: SGDLS and YYNGEE. Between the trimmed V and J ends, which lost 3 bases and 4 bases, there was a span of 16 bases. The specimen was PBMCs. The rearrangement links TRBV9 to TRBJ2-2; D might be TRBD2 (6 bases). This clonotype originated in a man under 40 in good health and CMV-seronegative. Here the CDR3 reads CASSEPGVVSTGELFF. The CDR3 DNA is TGTGCCAGCAGCGAACCGGGGGTGGTGAGCACCGGGGAGCTGTTTTTT.